Each of the 27 T cell receptor beta chains below was sequenced from the same sample in a study of beta chain features in type 1 diabetes. Reverse transcription of all isolated RNA meant that expressed TCRB transcripts were sequenced. Generated by immunoSEQ multiplex PCR, the TCRdb table keeps only in-frame clones and is missing some. Of 200,000 to 300,000 clones detected, just over 20% appear once; the ten largest clones hold 0.028%. These receptors' targets are unknown. Study results and limitations: Shortening that was moderate but significant affected the TCRB CDR3s of Type 1 diabetes patients in all four CD4+ subsets.

The sample consisted of naive CD4+ T cells from blood. Every receptor here comes from a woman in her thirties or forties with type 1 diabetes.

This chain joins TRBV30 and TRBJ2-4; D is possibly TRBD1 (5 bases). The germline V gene encodes CDR1 GTSNPN and CDR2 SVGIG (reference sequence). The V gene lost 0 bases and the J gene lost 0 bases, with 15 bases spanning the gap. The CDR3 runs to 17 residues. The CDR3: CAWSVSKTALAKNIQYF. The CDR3 DNA is TGTGCCTGGAGTGTTTCAAAGACAGCCCTAGCCAAAAACATTCAGTACTTC.

In this sample, this clone turned up a few times. The chain links TRBV29-1 to TRBJ1-2; no clear D gene. Between the trimmed V and J ends, which lost 8 bases and 7 bases, there was a span of 8 bases. Per germline, CDR1 SQVTM and CDR2 ANQGSEA. CDR3 length equals 9 residues. The CDR3 nucleotides are TGCAGCACTGAGAGTGGCTACACCTTC. This translates into CSTESGYTF.

The chain is built from TRBV5-1 and TRBJ1-2; D is uncertain. CDR3 length: 14 amino acids. With 0 bases removed from V and 8 bases from J, the gap between germline ends came to 14 bases. Germline values: CDR1 SGHRS, CDR2 YFSETQ. CDR3 amino acids: CASSLVVEGGGYTF. CDR3 DNA: TGCGCCAGCAGCTTGGTGGTAGAGGGAGGAGGCTACACCTTC.

There are a few counts of this clone. The chain links TRBV10-3 to TRBJ1-6; D might be TRBD1 (6 bases). Between the trimmed V and J ends, which lost 6 bases and 7 bases, there was a span of 7 bases. This CDR3 spans 12 amino acids. Germline CDR1 reads ENHRY; CDR2 reads SYGVKD. The CDR3 region is CAIRGQNSPLHF. The CDR3 nucleotides are TGTGCCATCAGAGGACAGAATTCACCCCTCCACTTT.

The chain has TRBV15 and TRBJ2-3, with 13 bases identical to TRBD2. The length of the CDR3 is 17 residues. With V trimmed by 3 bases and J by 3 bases, 6 bases remained unmatched. CDR1 LNHNV and CDR2 YYDKDF come from the germline V gene (reference sequence). CDR3 loop: CATSSKLAGGPTDTQYF. The CDR3 DNA follows: TGTGCCACCAGCAGCAAACTAGCGGGAGGGCCGACAGATACGCAGTATTTT.

This clone was recorded once. The chain links TRBV7-2 to TRBJ1-5; D is uncertain. CDR1 and CDR2 from the germline V gene are SGHTA and FQGNSA. This CDR3 contains 14 residues. The V end was cut by 0 bases, the J end by 1 base, with 4 bases between. The CDR3 spells CASSLARSNQPQHF. DNA of the CDR3: TGTGCCAGCAGCTTAGCGCGGAGCAATCAGCCCCAGCATTTT.

The chain is built from TRBV7-9 and TRBJ1-5, with D perhaps matching TRBD1 (5 bases). V shed 4 bases and J shed 6 bases, with 13 bases lying between them. This CDR3 is 14 amino acids long. Germline assignment: CDR1 SEHNR and CDR2 FQNEAQ (reference sequence). In nucleotides, the CDR3 is TGTGCCAGCAGCTCCAAGGGGCGGGGTCAGCCCCAGCATTTT. Translation: CASSSKGRGQPQHF.

V gene TRBV5-4 combines with J gene TRBJ2-5; D might be TRBD1 (6 bases). V was cut by 5 bases and J by 0 bases, with 17 bases left in between. Per the germline V gene, CDR1 is SGHNT and CDR2 is YYREEE (reference sequence). The CDR3 length is 16 residues. The CDR3 DNA reads as TGTGCCAGCAGTGGTCCCGGGACAACGAACCAAGAGACCCAGTACTTC. Amino acids: CASSGPGTTNQETQYF.

This sequence joins TRBV9 and TRBJ1-1, with a tentative D call TRBD1 (6 bases). The CDR3 consists of 15 residues. Germline-derived CDR1 and CDR2 are SGDLS and YYNGEE. V lost 2 bases and J 3 bases, leaving 14 bases between the germline ends. CDR3 loop: CASSVQGSRDTEAFF. The CDR3 coding sequence is TGTGCCAGCAGCGTCCAGGGGAGCAGGGACACTGAAGCTTTCTTT.

The chain joins TRBV28 to TRBJ2-2; a weak D match, TRBD1 (6 bases). CDR1 MDHEN and CDR2 SYDVKM come from the germline V gene. V was clipped by 5 bases and J by 8 bases, with 12 bases between them. This CDR3 has 13 residues. CDR3 region: CASSMRTVGELFF. The CDR3 DNA is TGTGCCAGCAGTATGAGGACAGTGGGGGAGCTGTTTTTT.

This clone was observed a handful of times. V gene TRBV13 combines with J gene TRBJ2-3; the D gene is possibly TRBD1 (6 bases). The CDR3 is 14 amino acids. The V gene's germline CDR1 is PRHDT and CDR2 FYEKMQ (reference sequence). Trimming took off 11 bases at V and 2 bases at J, with 17 bases between the two ends. The CDR3 DNA reads TGTGCCGTCTCGCAGGGGCCCCACACAGATACGCAGTATTTT. Protein: CAVSQGPHTDTQYF.

For this clone: At one boundary the junction diverges from the germline segment, which might be a read error. The rearrangement joins TRBV30 to TRBJ2-5, with D tentatively TRBD1 (5 bases). Germline V gene lookup returns CDR1 GTSNPN and CDR2 SVGIG (reference sequence). The CDR3 runs to 12 residues. In DNA form, the CDR3 reads TGTGCCTGGAGTGTAATTGGCAGGGCGGAACACTTC. Encoded protein: CAWSVIGRAEHF.

V gene TRBV18 combines with J gene TRBJ2-7; D unresolved. Germline CDR1 KGHSH, CDR2 LQKENI. Trimming took off 8 bases at V and 3 bases at J, with 11 bases between the two ends. CDR3 length: 12 residues. CDR3 residues: CASAGTSYEQYF. In DNA, the CDR3 is TGTGCCAGCGCAGGAACGAGCTACGAGCAGTACTTC.

This clone has a handful of counts. V and J are TRBV2 and TRBJ1-1; possible D gene TRBD1, 5 bases. The length of the CDR3 is 16 residues. From germline, CDR1 is SNHLY and CDR2 FYNNEI. Trimming removed 8 bases from V and 1 base from J, with 20 bases in between. CDR3 residues: CASSSERGRQNTEAFF. The CDR3 region has the DNA TGTGCCAGCTCTAGCGAAAGGGGAAGGCAGAACACTGAAGCTTTCTTT.

The gene calls are TRBV4-2 and TRBJ2-7; a possible D gene is TRBD1 (6 bases). V lost 4 bases to trimming and J lost 1 base, with 20 bases between them. The CDR3 spans 17 residues. CDR1 LGHNA and CDR2 YNFKEQ come from the germline V gene. CDR3 sequence reads: CASSRMGQGTASYEQYF. CDR3 in DNA: TGTGCCAGCAGCCGGATGGGGCAGGGGACGGCGTCCTACGAGCAGTACTTC.

This clone was seen a few times. The chain has TRBV5-1 and TRBJ2-2; tentative D call: TRBD2 (6 bases). Germline values: CDR1 SGHRS, CDR2 YFSETQ. The CDR3 covers 14 residues. V lost 4 bases and J 5 bases, leaving 12 bases between the germline ends. In nucleotides, the CDR3 is TGCGCCAGCAGCCGGGGCGGAGGGACCGGGGAGCTGTTTTTT. As protein: CASSRGGGTGELFF.

This chain uses TRBV5-1 with TRBJ1-2; TRBD1 is a possible D gene (5 bases). The germline V gene has CDR1 SGHRS and CDR2 YFSETQ. The V end lost 0 bases, the J end lost 4 bases, and 7 bases lay between the germline ends. The CDR3 covers 13 residues. The DNA of the CDR3 is TGCGCCAGCAGCTTGGCAGGGATCTATGGCTACACCTTC. Its translation: CASSLAGIYGYTF.

This clone turned up a few times. The chain couples TRBV7-2 to TRBJ1-4; 7 bases line up with TRBD1. The CDR3 has 14 amino acids. The V gene's germline CDR1 is SGHTA and CDR2 FQGNSA. The V gene end was trimmed by 3 bases and the J gene end by 15 bases; junction bases not matched to a gene: 13. This CDR3 reads CASSFDVGDSSMFF. CDR3 in DNA: TGTGCCAGCAGCTTCGATGTTGGGGACAGTTCGATGTTTTTT.

This clone was counted between two and nine times. The chain employs TRBV7-3 and TRBJ1-1; TRBD1 might be the D (6 bases). The CDR3 is 13 residues long. The germline V gene encodes CDR1 SGHTA and CDR2 FQGTGA. V was cut by 5 bases and J by 6 bases, with 13 bases left in between. The CDR3 sequence: CASSEQGLAEAFF. The DNA of the CDR3 is TGTGCCAGCAGCGAACAGGGATTAGCTGAAGCTTTCTTT.

The V and J genes are TRBV4-2 and TRBJ1-2; unclear D gene. This CDR3 region has 16 residues. The germline V gene has CDR1 LGHNA and CDR2 YNFKEQ. V gave up 0 bases and J gave up 4 bases, with 15 bases separating them. CDR3 in DNA: TGTGCCAGCAGCCAAGATGAGGGCCCTAATGGCTATGGCTACACCTTC. Its protein product is CASSQDEGPNGYGYTF.

A few counts support this clone. This chain links TRBV5-4 with TRBJ2-3; 8 nucleotides agree with TRBD1. V lost 5 bases and J lost 4; bases outside the gene matches: 3. CDR1 is SGHNT, CDR2 YYREEE, per germline (reference sequence). The CDR3 is 13 residues long. The CDR3 DNA reads as TGTGCCAGCAGTACGGACAGGGCAGATACGCAGTATTTT. It encodes CASSTDRADTQYF.

The V and J genes are TRBV14 and TRBJ1-1, with D maybe TRBD1 (5 bases). Germline V gives CDR1 SGHDN, CDR2 FVKESK. The CDR3 contains 14 residues. With 4 bases removed from V and 0 bases from J, the gap between germline ends came to 9 bases. The CDR3 spells CASSPTALNTEAFF. For the CDR3, the DNA is TGTGCCAGCAGCCCGACAGCTCTGAACACTGAAGCTTTCTTT.

This clone was counted between two and nine times. DNA for the CDR3: TGTGCCAGCAGCCCCGACTCAGCGGGCACAGATACGCAGTATTTT. This translates into CASSPDSAGTDTQYF. The chain links TRBV2 to TRBJ2-3; possible D gene TRBD2, 5 bases. Trimming shortened V by 6 bases and J by 1 base, and 14 bases separated the two germline ends. This CDR3 region has 15 residues. The germline gives CDR1 SNHLY, CDR2 FYNNEI. Based on the CDR3 plus reference TRBV2 and TRBJ2-3, the full variable domain is EPEVTQTPSHQVTQMGQEVILRCVPISNHLYFYWYRQILGQKVEFLVSFYNNEISEKSEIFDDQFSVERPDGSNFTLKIRSTKLEDSAMYFCASSPDSAGTDTQYFGPGTRLTVL.

This clone has more than one count but fewer than ten. This sequence joins TRBV7-2 and TRBJ2-6; D not resolved. The CDR3 sequence is 14 residues long. The V end lost 4 bases, the J end lost 3 bases, and 7 bases lay between the germline ends. Germline CDR1 SGHTA, CDR2 FQGNSA. CDR3 DNA sequence: TGTGCCAGCAGCTCCATCATTGGGGCCAACGTCCTGACTTTC. It codes for CASSSIIGANVLTF.

The table lists this clone with a few counts. The rearrangement joins TRBV28 to TRBJ2-1; 7 bases fit TRBD2. V dropped 8 bases and J dropped 6; count of bases not matched to a gene: 4. Germline CDR1 reads MDHEN; CDR2 reads SYDVKM. CDR3 length equals 12 residues. The CDR3 spells CASGRALNEQFF. The CDR3 nucleotides are TGTGCCAGCGGGAGGGCCCTCAATGAGCAGTTCTTC.

V and J are TRBV29-1 and TRBJ2-7, with TRBD1 matching over 7 bases. V dropped 7 bases and J dropped 0; count of bases not matched to a gene: 6. This CDR3 spans 13 amino acids. The germline CDR1 and CDR2 sequences are SQVTM and ANQGSEA. The CDR3, as DNA: TGCAGCGCAACGACAGGGCACTCCTACGAGCAGTACTTC. It encodes CSATTGHSYEQYF.

This chain connects TRBV9 to TRBJ2-2, with a possible D match to TRBD1 (5 bases). CDR1 SGDLS and CDR2 YYNGEE come from the germline V gene. V was shortened by 2 bases and J by 5 bases, with 19 bases between the two germline ends. The CDR3 sequence is 17 residues long. In DNA form, the CDR3 reads TGTGCCAGCAGCGTTCAGGGTTTCGGTCCCCGTACCGGGGAGCTGTTTTTT. Translation gives CASSVQGFGPRTGELFF. Based on the CDR3 plus reference TRBV9 and TRBJ2-2, the full variable domain is DSGVTQTPKHLITATGQRVTLRCSPRSGDLSVYWYQQSLDQGLQFLIQYYNGEERAKGNILERFSAQQFPDLHSELNLSSLELGDSALYFCASSVQGFGPRTGELFFGEGSRLTVL.